This T cell receptor beta chain was retrieved from a study of OX40 agonist ivuxolimab in advanced cancers. Assay: immunoSEQ multiplex PCR; the TCRdb copy retains only in-frame clones and omits some. The sample includes about 7,000 clones, more than 70% of them seen just once. Germline V gives CDR1 MGHRA, CDR2 YSYEKL. V was cut by 0 bases and J by 9 bases, with 15 bases left in between. The length of the CDR3 is 15 residues. The source of this sequence is an adult with an advanced solid tumor such as melanoma, head and neck, liver or kidney cancer. The sample consisted of CD4+ or CD8+ T cells sorted from blood, taken in a trial of the OX40 agonist ivuxolimab. The chain has TRBV4-1 and TRBJ2-4, with no clear D. CDR3 DNA sequence: TGCGCCAGCAGCCAAGACCCAGTCGCCGAGAGCATTCAGTACTTC. Translating it yields CASSQDPVAESIQYF.